These 30 T cell receptor beta chains originate from one sample sequenced in a study of OX40 agonist ivuxolimab in advanced cancers. Clones were read by immunoSEQ multiplex PCR, and TCRdb kept only the in-frame ones, dropping some. This sample has some 99,000 clones, with approximately 94% found just once. The sample here was CD4+ or CD8+ T cells sorted from blood, taken in a trial of the OX40 agonist ivuxolimab. These receptors all stem from an adult with an advanced solid tumor such as melanoma, head and neck, liver or kidney cancer.

The chain uses TRBV28 and TRBJ2-5; TRBD2 agrees at 9 bases. Germline-derived CDR1 and CDR2 are MDHEN and SYDVKM. The trim removed 3 bases at V and 4 bases at J, leaving 12 bases unmatched. CDR3 length: 17 amino acids. The CDR3 nucleotides are TGTGCCAGCAGTTTCCTTGGGAAGCGGGGGGCTCGAGAGACCCAGTACTTC. This gives the protein CASSFLGKRGARETQYF.

This chain links TRBV5-1 with TRBJ2-1, with TRBD2 matching 10 bases. The V gene's germline CDR1 is SGHRS and CDR2 YFSETQ. This CDR3 is built from 16 residues. J lost 5 bases, V lost 5 bases, and 10 bases had no gene match. The CDR3 here is CASSSSGRVFDNEQFF. Written as DNA, the CDR3 is TGCGCCAGCAGTTCCAGCGGGAGGGTTTTTGACAATGAGCAGTTCTTC.

The chain combines TRBV7-9 with TRBJ2-3, with D unresolved. Germline-derived CDR1 and CDR2 are SEHNR and FQNEAQ (reference sequence). The CDR3 consists of 11 residues. V was trimmed by 0 bases and J by 6 bases, leaving 1 base between them. CDR3 coding DNA: TGTGCCAGCAGCTTAGCGGATACGCAGTATTTT. Amino acids: CASSLADTQYF.

This clone has only one observation. The CDR3 is CASSFGRPSTDTQYF. The CDR3 DNA is TGTGCCAGCAGCTTTGGCCGGCCTAGCACAGATACGCAGTATTTT. The chain carries TRBV7-2 and TRBJ2-3; no definite D call. The V gene lost 3 bases and the J gene lost 0 bases, with 10 bases spanning the gap. The CDR3 loop spans 15 amino acids. CDR1 and CDR2 (germline): SGHTA, FQGNSA. Full variable domain (rest looked up from reference TRBV7-2 and TRBJ2-3): GAGVSQSPSNKVTEKGKDVELRCDPISGHTALYWYRQSLGQGLEFLIYFQGNSAPDKSGLPSDRFSAERTGGSVSTLTIQRTQQEDSAVYLCASSFGRPSTDTQYFGPGTRLTVL.

The V call is TRBV13, the J call TRBJ1-1; D is unclear. The CDR3 spans 14 residues. Trimming removed 6 bases at V and 6 bases at J, with 17 bases between. Germline V CDR1 and CDR2: PRHDT, FYEKMQ (reference sequence). The CDR3 is CASSRTFSRAEAFF. For the CDR3, the DNA is TGTGCCAGCAGTCGGACCTTTTCAAGGGCTGAAGCTTTCTTT.

This clone was observed a single time. This chain connects TRBV5-1 to TRBJ1-2; no clear D gene. This CDR3 is 14 amino acids long. From germline, CDR1 is SGHRS and CDR2 YFSETQ. V was cut by 4 bases and J by 1 base, with 11 bases left in between. The CDR3 DNA follows: TGCGCCAGCAGCCCGGGGTTCGATAACTATGGCTACACCTTC. Residues: CASSPGFDNYGYTF.

This clone appeared a single time. Mismatch with germline at one junction end may stem from a read error. The rearrangement uses TRBV5-1 and TRBJ2-7, with TRBD1 matching 9 bases. From germline, CDR1 is SGHRS and CDR2 YFSETQ. The CDR3 is 12 residues long. The CDR3 DNA is TGCGCCAGCAGCCCGGGGGGACAGGGAGGGTCCTTC. Encoded protein: CASSPGGQGGSF. The variable domain in full, completed from reference TRBV5-1 and TRBJ2-7, reads KAGVTQTPRYLIKTRGQQVTLSCSPISGHRSVSWYQQTPGQGLQFLFEYFSETQRNKGNFPGRFSGRQFSNSRSEMNVSTLELGDSALYLCASSPGGQGGSFGPGTRLTVT.

The chain employs TRBV5-4 and TRBJ2-3, with a tentative D call TRBD1 (6 bases). CDR1 is SGHNT, CDR2 YYREEE, per germline (reference sequence). Trimming removed 1 base from V and 2 bases from J, with 11 bases in between. CDR3 length: 15 amino acids. The CDR3 nucleotides read TGTGCCAGCAGCTTGCCCCGACAGGCCACAGATACGCAGTATTTT. It yields the protein CASSLPRQATDTQYF.

Points on this clone: The sample contains more than one DNA sequence encoding this CDR3. The rearrangement uses TRBV19 and TRBJ1-5, with D perhaps TRBD1 (6 bases). The CDR3 totals 13 residues. Germline CDR1 reads LNHDA; CDR2 reads SQIVND (reference sequence). Deletions cut 2 bases from V and 6 bases from J, with 8 bases between. The CDR3 nucleotides read TGTGCCAGTAGTATAAGGGGGGGTCAGCCCCAGCATTTT. It encodes CASSIRGGQPQHF.

This clone was seen just once. The V and J genes are TRBV5-1 and TRBJ2-2; TRBD2 aligns across 8 bases. This CDR3 has 14 amino acids. CDR1 SGHRS and CDR2 YFSETQ come from the germline V gene. V was clipped by 5 bases and J by 4 bases; unmatched bases: 4. For the CDR3, the DNA is TGCGCCAGCAGGACTAGCGCCAGCACCGGGGAGCTGTTTTTT. It encodes CASRTSASTGELFF.

The J gene is TRBJ2-4, the V gene TRBV19; D is perhaps TRBD1 (5 bases). The germline CDR1 and CDR2 sequences are LNHDA and SQIVND (reference sequence). The CDR3 is 10 amino acids. The V end lost 11 bases, the J end lost 6 bases, and 8 bases lay between the germline ends. CDR3 DNA sequence: TGTGCCCAAAGGGGAAACATTCAGTACTTC. It specifies CAQRGNIQYF.

The chain couples TRBV30 to TRBJ1-1, with a tentative D call TRBD1 (5 bases). Trimming stripped 4 bases from V and 1 base from J, with 10 bases between. Germline V lookup: CDR1 GTSNPN, CDR2 SVGIG (reference sequence). This CDR3 has 13 amino acids. This chain's CDR3 is CAWMVGTNTEAFF. The DNA for the CDR3 is TGTGCCTGGATGGTGGGGACGAACACTGAAGCTTTCTTT. Using reference TRBV30 and TRBJ1-1 for the parts outside the CDR3, the full variable domain is SQTIHQWPATLVQPVGSPLSLECTVEGTSNPNLYWYRQAAGRGLQLLFYSVGIGQISSEVPQNLSASRPQDRQFILSSKKLLLSDSGFYLCAWMVGTNTEAFFGQGTRLTVV.

The rearrangement links TRBV5-6 to TRBJ2-5, with a weak D call TRBD2 (6 bases). Looked up from germline, CDR1 is SGHDT and CDR2 is YYEEEE. The length of the CDR3 is 14 residues. The germline V and J ends were trimmed by 4 bases and 2 bases, with 12 bases remaining between them. CDR3 in amino acids: CASSLGLSQETQYF. The CDR3 nucleotides read TGTGCCAGCAGCCTGGGACTTTCGCAAGAGACCCAGTACTTC.

This chain joins TRBV29-1 and TRBJ2-3; D is ambiguous. Germline CDR1 is SQVTM and CDR2 is ANQGSEA. V was shortened by 3 bases and J by 7 bases, with 11 bases between the two germline ends. CDR3 length equals 12 residues. CDR3 region: CSVDVPSNTQYF. CDR3 sequence (DNA): TGCAGCGTTGATGTACCTTCAAATACGCAGTATTTT.

This sequence joins TRBV5-1 and TRBJ1-1; D is possibly TRBD1 (5 bases). The CDR3 has 13 amino acids. Trimming cost V 4 bases and J 4 bases, with 11 bases left between them. In germline, CDR1 is SGHRS, CDR2 YFSETQ. In DNA, the CDR3 is TGCGCCAGCAGCCCCGGGACGGCCACTGAAGCTTTCTTT. Its protein is CASSPGTATEAFF. The whole variable domain, filled in from reference TRBV5-1 and TRBJ1-1, reads KAGVTQTPRYLIKTRGQQVTLSCSPISGHRSVSWYQQTPGQGLQFLFEYFSETQRNKGNFPGRFSGRQFSNSRSEMNVSTLELGDSALYLCASSPGTATEAFFGQGTRLTVV.

This sequence joins TRBV7-2 and TRBJ2-1; TRBD1 matches 10 bases. The CDR3 is 15 residues long. CDR1 and CDR2 (germline): SGHTA, FQGNSA. Trimming cost V 3 bases and J 7 bases; bases outside gene matches: 6. The CDR3 DNA sequence: TGTGCCAGCAGCTTCGACAGGGGGCGCTATAATGAGCAGTTCTTC. It codes for CASSFDRGRYNEQFF.

This chain connects TRBV6-1 to TRBJ2-1, with 7 bases identical to TRBD2. Trimming removed 9 bases from V and 1 base from J; junction bases left unmatched: 6. The germline V gene has CDR1 MNHNS and CDR2 SASEGT. The CDR3 has 14 amino acids. CDR3 protein: CARGRGPSYNEQFF. Here the CDR3 DNA reads TGTGCCAGGGGGAGGGGCCCATCCTACAATGAGCAGTTCTTC.

CDR3 bases: TGTGCCAGTAGTATACGGGGGGCACACGGCTACACCTTC. This sequence encodes CASSIRGAHGYTF. The V and J genes are TRBV19 and TRBJ1-2; D perhaps matches TRBD1 (6 bases). The CDR3 covers 13 residues. Germline assignment: CDR1 LNHDA and CDR2 SQIVND (reference sequence). Deletions cut 2 bases from V and 8 bases from J, with 12 bases between.

The chain links TRBV5-4 to TRBJ1-1, with no clear D. The length of the CDR3 is 15 residues. Germline CDR1 and CDR2: SGHNT and YYREEE (reference sequence). Trimming cost V 1 base and J 5 bases, with 15 bases left between them. In DNA form, the CDR3 reads TGTGCCAGCAGCTTGCCGTGGGGTAGAGGAACTGAAGCTTTCTTT. This encodes CASSLPWGRGTEAFF.

V gene TRBV7-2 combines with J gene TRBJ2-3, with D tentatively TRBD1 (6 bases). V was shortened by 5 bases and J by 0 bases, with 9 bases between the two germline ends. The CDR3 covers 14 residues. Per germline, CDR1 SGHTA and CDR2 FQGNSA. The CDR3 nucleotides are TGTGCCAGCAGCCAGGACAGAAGCACAGATACGCAGTATTTT. Its protein is CASSQDRSTDTQYF.

The rearrangement joins TRBV25-1 to TRBJ2-7; 8 bases agree with TRBD1. With 5 bases clipped from V and 9 bases from J, the junction kept 12 bases outside the gene matches. The germline V gene has CDR1 MGHDK and CDR2 SYGVNS. There are 14 residues in the CDR3. The DNA for the CDR3 is TGTGCCAGCAGTCATGGGACAGGTACCGTCGGGCAGTACTTC. Protein product: CASSHGTGTVGQYF.

V and J are TRBV6-1 and TRBJ1-3; no definite D call. Trimming took off 1 base at V and 0 bases at J, with 7 bases between the two ends. In germline, CDR1 is MNHNS, CDR2 SASEGT. The CDR3 runs to 15 residues. CDR3: CASSEGAGSGNTIYF. CDR3 coding DNA: TGTGCCAGCAGTGAAGGGGCAGGCTCTGGAAACACCATATATTTT.

The chain links TRBV5-1 to TRBJ2-3; no clear D. V lost 5 bases to trimming and J lost 0 bases, with 7 bases between them. There are 13 residues in the CDR3. Germline values: CDR1 SGHRS, CDR2 YFSETQ. The CDR3 sequence: CASSMTSTDTQYF. CDR3 in DNA: TGCGCCAGCAGTATGACTAGCACAGATACGCAGTATTTT.

The V call is TRBV25-1, the J call TRBJ2-1, with a tentative D call TRBD1 (7 bases). The CDR3 contains 16 residues. From germline, CDR1 is MGHDK and CDR2 SYGVNS. Trimming stripped 2 bases from V and 7 bases from J, with 18 bases between. The CDR3 sequence: CASSEIGGGLGNEQFF. The CDR3 DNA is TGTGCCAGCAGTGAAATTGGAGGGGGCCTAGGAAATGAGCAGTTCTTC.

This chain uses TRBV9 with TRBJ2-7; D could derive from TRBD1 or TRBD2 (7 bases each). Germline loops: CDR1 SGDLS, CDR2 YYNGEE. Trimming pared 4 bases from V and 4 bases from J, leaving 12 bases between. The CDR3 sequence is 13 residues long. The CDR3 loop is CASSLQGGYEQYF. The CDR3 DNA sequence: TGTGCCAGCAGCCTCCAGGGGGGGTACGAGCAGTACTTC.

The chain employs TRBV28 and TRBJ2-4, with 8 bases lining up with TRBD2. CDR3 length: 15 residues. V lost 5 bases to trimming and J lost 1 base; unmatched junction nucleotides: 4. Germline V gene sequence: CDR1 MDHEN, CDR2 SYDVKM. As DNA, the CDR3 is TGTGCCAGCAGTCCGCGGGGGGTGGCCAAAAACATTCAGTACTTC. As protein: CASSPRGVAKNIQYF.

The rearrangement links TRBV21-1 to TRBJ1-2; the D call in the table, TRBD1, was not verified against the DNA. TRBV21-1 is termed a pseudogene. The length of the CDR3 is 16 residues. In DNA form, the CDR3 reads TGTGCCAGCAGCAAGGGGTCGACAGACTCTAACTATGGCTACACCTTC. This codes for CASSKGSTDSNYGYTF.

This chain connects TRBV18 to TRBJ2-7; a weak D match, TRBD1 (6 bases). Germline values: CDR1 KGHSH, CDR2 LQKENI. Between the trimmed V and J ends, which lost 3 bases and 7 bases, there was a span of 10 bases. This CDR3 has 12 amino acids. CDR3 amino acids: CASSPDSREQYF. CDR3 in DNA: TGTGCCAGCTCACCGGACAGCCGGGAGCAGTACTTC.

V is TRBV5-4 and J is TRBJ2-1, with 10 bases matching TRBD1. V dropped 0 bases and J dropped 7; count of bases not matched to a gene: 4. Germline assignment: CDR1 SGHNT and CDR2 YYREEE (reference sequence). This CDR3 is 15 amino acids long. The CDR3 region has the DNA TGTGCCAGCAGCTTGGTGGGGACAGGGGATAATGAGCAGTTCTTC. Translating gives CASSLVGTGDNEQFF.

The chain employs TRBV30 and TRBJ1-1; the D gene is possibly TRBD1 (6 bases). Germline values: CDR1 GTSNPN, CDR2 SVGIG (reference sequence). The CDR3 has 13 residues. V lost 0 bases and J 12 bases, leaving 17 bases between the germline ends. CDR3 residues: CAWSVPGDRITFF. CDR3 coding DNA: TGTGCCTGGAGTGTCCCAGGGGACCGTATAACTTTCTTT.